The source of this T cell receptor beta chain is a study of control samples from healthy donors and cancer patients. CDR1 and CDR2 from the germline V gene are LNHDA and SQIVND (reference sequence). V shed 9 bases and J shed 0 bases, with 8 bases lying between them. This CDR3 comprises 13 residues. The data were produced by immunoSEQ multiplex PCR, yet TCRdb's version contains in-frame clones alone and is incomplete. The table records 85,000 to 95,000 clones, roughly 86% of them present only once. This sequence was found in an older woman in good health. Input material: blood. J is TRBJ1-4 and V is TRBV19, with a tentative D call TRBD1 (5 bases). CDR3 loop: CASRQPTNEKLFF. Here the CDR3 DNA reads TGTGCCAGCAGACAGCCAACTAATGAAAAACTGTTTTTT.